Listed here are 20 T cell receptor beta chains from one sample, sequenced in a study of T cell repertoires in cytomegalovirus infection. One entry per CDR3 protein results from TCRdb running MiXCR on the reads. The sample consists of 900,000 to 950,000 distinct CDR3 sequences, roughly 30% of them appearing once. Their recognized antigens are unknown. The sample in question was cultured CD8+ T cells from PBMCs, obtained from culture after CMV antigen stimulation. The receptors here all came from a human donor in good health (CMV status not recorded). Some clones in this sample may be carry-over from other donors' samples.

The chain links TRBV4-1 to TRBJ1-5, with 7 positions matching TRBD1. The CDR3 sequence is 14 residues long. Germline assignment: CDR1 MGHRA and CDR2 YSYEKL. The V gene end was trimmed by 3 bases and the J gene end by 7 bases; junction bases not matched to a gene: 6. CDR3 protein: CASSQPGGGQPQHF. DNA for the CDR3: TGCGCCAGCAGCCAGCCAGGGGGGGGCCAGCCCCAGCATTTT.

This clonotype was seen a few times. The chain uses TRBV7-3 and TRBJ2-7, with 7 bases fitting TRBD2. V shed 7 bases and J 5 bases; nucleotides not matched to a gene: 8. Germline CDR1 and CDR2: SGHTA and FQGTGA. This CDR3 comprises 13 residues. Written as DNA, the CDR3 is TGTGCCAGCACCTCGGGGAGGGGCGACGAGCAGTACTTC. Its protein is CASTSGRGDEQYF.

This clonotype was recorded at least ten times. J is TRBJ2-2 and V is TRBV7-2; weak D call: TRBD1 (6 bases). Germline V gene lookup returns CDR1 SGHTA and CDR2 FQGNSA. The CDR3 contains 14 residues. V was shortened by 1 base and J by 5 bases, with 8 bases between the two germline ends. CDR3: CASSLDRATGELFF. In nucleotides, the CDR3 is TGTGCCAGCAGCTTAGACAGGGCGACCGGGGAGCTGTTTTTT.

This clonotype was seen ten or more times. The chain is built from TRBV12-3 or TRBV12-4 and TRBJ2-3; D perhaps matches TRBD2 (5 bases). V was shortened by 1 base and J by 2 bases, with 16 bases between the two germline ends. The CDR3 totals 17 residues. The CDR3: CASSLDEGSPFTDTQYF. The CDR3 region has the DNA TGTGCCAGCAGTTTAGATGAGGGCAGTCCTTTCACAGATACGCAGTATTTT.

This clonotype was recorded only once. CDR3 amino acids: CSAVTGALDGNYGYTF. The CDR3 DNA is TGCAGTGCCGTGACAGGGGCCCTCGACGGGAACTATGGCTACACCTTC. This chain connects TRBV20-1 to TRBJ1-2; TRBD1 aligns across 8 bases. V lost 6 bases and J lost 2; bases outside the gene matches: 14. The germline gives CDR1 DFQATT, CDR2 SNEGSKA (reference sequence). CDR3 length equals 16 residues.

In regard to this clonotype: A junction boundary mismatches the germline segment, possibly from a read error. This chain connects TRBV6-8 to TRBJ1-1; a weak D match, TRBD1 (5 bases). The germline V gene encodes CDR1 MNHGY and CDR2 SAAAGT. The CDR3 sequence is 16 residues long. In DNA form, the CDR3 reads TGTGCCGGCAGCGGCCTGGGGAGGCTCGGGGGGACTGAAGCTTTCTTT. Translation gives CAGSGLGRLGGTEAFF.

The CDR3 loop is CASSPPTFSSYNEQFF. DNA of the CDR3: TGTGCCAGCAGCCCGCCCACGTTTAGCTCCTACAATGAGCAGTTCTTC. The rearrangement uses TRBV12-3 or TRBV12-4 and TRBJ2-1; D not resolved. The ends were cut back, 6 bases at V and 0 bases at J, with 15 bases in the middle. The CDR3 loop spans 16 amino acids.

This clonotype was counted between two and nine times. The V gene is TRBV12-3 or TRBV12-4, the J gene TRBJ2-2, with 7 bases matching TRBD2. CDR3 length equals 15 residues. J was trimmed by 4 bases and V by 5 bases; bases with no gene match: 7. For the CDR3, the DNA is TGTGCCAGCAGTGGCCTTGGGGGGGGCACCGGGGAGCTGTTTTTT. As protein: CASSGLGGGTGELFF.

Worth noting for this clonotype: The junction and the germline gene differ at one end; a read error may be behind it. The chain combines TRBV7-8 with TRBJ1-2; weak D call: TRBD1 (6 bases). The CDR3 sequence is 17 residues long. CDR1 and CDR2 from the germline V gene are SGHVS and FQNEAQ. CDR3 DNA sequence: TGTGCCAACAGCTCGTTCATTAGTGGGGACACTAACTATGGCTACACCTTC. Amino acid sequence: CANSSFISGDTNYGYTF.

The rearrangement uses TRBV9 and TRBJ2-7; maybe TRBD2 (7 bases). Trimming took 0 bases from V and 3 from J, leaving 16 bases between them. CDR1 is SGDLS, CDR2 YYNGEE, per germline. This CDR3 comprises 16 residues. The DNA of the CDR3 is TGTGCCAGCAGCGTAGAGGCGGGGGCGCCCCTCTACGAGCAGTACGTC. This sequence encodes CASSVEAGAPLYEQYV.

This clonotype showed up just a few times. The rearrangement uses TRBV12-3 or TRBV12-4 and TRBJ1-2, with D hard to call. With 6 bases removed from V and 3 bases from J, the gap between germline ends came to 11 bases. This CDR3 has 13 amino acids. The CDR3 nucleotides read TGTGCCAGCAGCCGTCCACGGGACTATGGCTACACCTTC. Translating gives CASSRPRDYGYTF.

The rearrangement joins TRBV7-6 to TRBJ1-3; D unresolved. Germline CDR1 SGHVS, CDR2 FNYEAQ. The CDR3 has 18 residues. V was clipped by 5 bases and J by 2 bases, with 22 bases between them. The CDR3 loop is CASSASKRLRNTGNTIYF. In DNA, the CDR3 is TGTGCCAGCAGCGCTAGCAAGAGGTTGAGGAATACTGGAAACACCATATATTTT.

CDR3 coding DNA: TGCGCCAGCAGTCTACAGGGGGGATCCTACGAGCAGTACTTC. It codes for CASSLQGGSYEQYF. This chain uses TRBV10-2 with TRBJ2-7; 8 bases are shared with TRBD1. Per germline, CDR1 WSHSY and CDR2 SAAADI. The CDR3 has 14 residues. J was trimmed by 1 base and V by 5 bases; bases with no gene match: 4.

This clonotype was picked up a small number of times. DNA of the CDR3: TGTGCCAGCAGCAAATCCACGGACGGCCCAACTAATGAAAAACTGTTTTTT. Amino acids: CASSKSTDGPTNEKLFF. V gene TRBV7-6 combines with J gene TRBJ1-4; D is unresolved. The CDR3 covers 17 residues. V lost 5 bases, J lost 0 bases, and 16 bases lay in between. Germline CDR1 reads SGHVS; CDR2 reads FNYEAQ. The variable domain in full, with the rest retrieved from reference TRBV7-6 and TRBJ1-4, is GAGVSQSPRYKVTKRGQDVALRCDPISGHVSLYWYRQALGQGPEFLTYFNYEAQQDKSGLPNDRFSAERPEGSISTLTIQRTEQRDSAMYRCASSKSTDGPTNEKLFFGSGTQLSVL.

This clonotype was observed a handful of times. The chain employs TRBV6-1 and TRBJ1-2; 9 nucleotides align to TRBD1. Germline-derived CDR1 and CDR2 are MNHNS and SASEGT. The CDR3 is made up of 16 amino acids. After removal of 7 bases from V and 4 bases from J, the junction contained 13 bases not matched to a gene. CDR3 DNA sequence: TGTGCCAGCATATCTTGGGGGACAGGGAGCTTCTATGGCTACACCTTC. This encodes CASISWGTGSFYGYTF.

The chain is built from TRBV18 and TRBJ1-5, with D uncertain. Trimming removed 2 bases from V and 0 bases from J, with 11 bases in between. Germline lookup yields CDR1 KGHSH and CDR2 LQKENI. The CDR3 is 16 residues long. This chain's CDR3 is CASSPYRHFSNQPQHF. CDR3 nucleotide sequence: TGTGCCAGCTCACCATATCGGCACTTTAGCAATCAGCCCCAGCATTTT.

This clonotype was picked up one time. Likely a read error: the CDR3 ends without its conserved phenylalanine or tryptophan. CDR3 amino acids: CASSLNFEAFS. As DNA, the CDR3 is TGTGCCAGCAGCTTGAACTTTGAAGCTTTCTCT. V and J are TRBV7-2 and TRBJ1-1; D ambiguous. In germline, CDR1 is SGHTA, CDR2 FQGNSA. V was shortened by 3 bases and J by 7 bases, with 6 bases between the two germline ends. The CDR3 runs 11 residues.

Only a few counts were recorded for this clonotype. The chain uses TRBV6-5 and TRBJ2-3, with 9 bases identical to TRBD1. Germline V gene lookup returns CDR1 MNHEY and CDR2 SVGAGI. CDR3 length: 14 residues. The V gene end was trimmed by 4 bases and the J gene end by 4 bases; junction bases not matched to a gene: 3. The CDR3 protein is CASSWDREADTQYF. For the CDR3, the DNA is TGTGCCAGCAGTTGGGACAGGGAGGCAGATACGCAGTATTTT.

The chain recombines TRBV2 with TRBJ1-5; a weak D match, TRBD1 (5 bases). The CDR3 is 16 amino acids. V gave up 5 bases and J gave up 1 base, with 15 bases separating them. CDR1 is SNHLY, CDR2 FYNNEI, per germline. CDR3 coding DNA: TGTGCCAGCAGTCCCGACAGTCTCTTGAGCAATCAGCCCCAGCATTTT. Its protein is CASSPDSLLSNQPQHF.

As to this clonotype: Without the conserved terminal phenylalanine or tryptophan, this CDR3 likely stems from a read error. J is TRBJ2-1 and V is TRBV7-4; possibly TRBD2 for D (6 bases). The CDR3 is 17 residues long. CDR1 is SGHVT and CDR2 is SQSDAQ in the germline V gene. V lost 2 bases and J 8 bases, leaving 22 bases between the germline ends. As DNA, the CDR3 is TGTGCCAGCAGCTTATACGATAACCCCGCTGGGGAGGATGAGCAGTTCTCC. Amino acid sequence: CASSLYDNPAGEDEQFS.